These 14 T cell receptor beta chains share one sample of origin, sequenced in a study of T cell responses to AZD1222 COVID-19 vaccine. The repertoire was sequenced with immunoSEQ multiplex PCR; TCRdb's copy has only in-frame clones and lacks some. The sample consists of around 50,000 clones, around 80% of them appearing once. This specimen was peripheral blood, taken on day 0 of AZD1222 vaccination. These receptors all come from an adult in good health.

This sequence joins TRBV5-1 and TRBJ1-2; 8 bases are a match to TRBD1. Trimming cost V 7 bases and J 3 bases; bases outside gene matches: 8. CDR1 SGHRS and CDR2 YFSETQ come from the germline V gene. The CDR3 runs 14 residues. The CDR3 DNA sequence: TGCGCCAGCGGAGAGACAGGGGTGGACTATGGCTACACCTTC. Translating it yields CASGETGVDYGYTF.

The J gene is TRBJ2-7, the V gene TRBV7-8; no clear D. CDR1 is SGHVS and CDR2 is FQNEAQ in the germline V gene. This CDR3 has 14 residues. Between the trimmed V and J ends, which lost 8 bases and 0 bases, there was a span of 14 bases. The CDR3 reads CASGSRQSSYEQYF. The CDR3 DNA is TGTGCCAGCGGCAGTAGACAAAGCTCCTACGAGCAGTACTTC.

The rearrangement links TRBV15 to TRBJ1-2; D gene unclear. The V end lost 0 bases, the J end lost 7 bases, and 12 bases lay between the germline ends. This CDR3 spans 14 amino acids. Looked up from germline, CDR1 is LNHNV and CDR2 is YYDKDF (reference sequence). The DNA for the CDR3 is TGTGCCACCAGCAGAGATTCTGGACTCGGTGGCTACACCTTC. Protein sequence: CATSRDSGLGGYTF. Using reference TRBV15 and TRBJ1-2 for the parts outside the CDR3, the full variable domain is DAMVIQNPRYQVTQFGKPVTLSCSQTLNHNVMYWYQQKSSQAPKLLFHYYDKDFNNEADTPDNFQSRRPNTSFCFLDIRSPGLGDTAMYLCATSRDSGLGGYTFGSGTRLTVV.

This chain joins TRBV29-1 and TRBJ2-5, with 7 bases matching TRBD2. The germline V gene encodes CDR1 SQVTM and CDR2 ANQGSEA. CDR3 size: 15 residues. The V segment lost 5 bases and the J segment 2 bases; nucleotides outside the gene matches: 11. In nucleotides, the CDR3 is TGCAGCGTTATCCGGGGGGAGGGATCACAAGAGACCCAGTACTTC. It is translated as CSVIRGEGSQETQYF.

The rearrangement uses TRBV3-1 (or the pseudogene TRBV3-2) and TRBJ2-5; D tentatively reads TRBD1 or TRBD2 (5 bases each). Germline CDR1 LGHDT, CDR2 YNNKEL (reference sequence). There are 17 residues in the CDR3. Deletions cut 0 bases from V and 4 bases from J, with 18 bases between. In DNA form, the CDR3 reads TGTGCCAGCAGCCAAGATCAGTTTCAGGGACCGCGAGAGACCCAGTACTTC. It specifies CASSQDQFQGPRETQYF.

CDR3 loop: CASFDRFGEQYF. DNA of the CDR3: TGTGCCAGTTTCGACCGGTTCGGCGAGCAGTACTTC. The chain recombines TRBV7-8 with TRBJ2-7, with D unresolved. CDR3 length: 12 residues. The germline V gene encodes CDR1 SGHVS and CDR2 FQNEAQ. The V and J ends lost 9 bases and 6 bases respectively, with 15 bases between them.

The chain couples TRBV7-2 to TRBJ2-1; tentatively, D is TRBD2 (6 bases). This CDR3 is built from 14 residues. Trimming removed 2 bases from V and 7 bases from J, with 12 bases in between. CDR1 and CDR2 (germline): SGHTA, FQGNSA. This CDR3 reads CASSLSRGGNEQFF. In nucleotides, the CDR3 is TGTGCCAGCAGCTTATCTCGGGGAGGAAATGAGCAGTTCTTC.

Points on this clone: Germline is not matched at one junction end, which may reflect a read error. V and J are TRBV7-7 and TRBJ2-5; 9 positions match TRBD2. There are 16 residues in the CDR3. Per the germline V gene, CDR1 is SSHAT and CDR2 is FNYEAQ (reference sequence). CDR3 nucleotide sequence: TGTGCTAGCAGCTTCGGGGTAGCGGGGGTCCAAGAGACCCAGTACTTC. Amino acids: CASSFGVAGVQETQYF.

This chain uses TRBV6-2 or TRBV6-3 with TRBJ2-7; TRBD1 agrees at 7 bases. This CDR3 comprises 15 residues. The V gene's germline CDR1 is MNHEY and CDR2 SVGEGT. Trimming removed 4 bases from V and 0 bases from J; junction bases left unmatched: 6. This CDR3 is CASSFSTGVSYEQYF. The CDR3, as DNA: TGTGCCAGCAGTTTTAGTACAGGGGTCTCCTACGAGCAGTACTTC.

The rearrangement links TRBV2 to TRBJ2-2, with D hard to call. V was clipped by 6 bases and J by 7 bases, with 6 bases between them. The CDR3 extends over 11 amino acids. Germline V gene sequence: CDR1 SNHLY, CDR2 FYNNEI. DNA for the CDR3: TGTGCCAGCAGGGTCTTCGGGGAGCTGTTTTTT. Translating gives CASRVFGELFF. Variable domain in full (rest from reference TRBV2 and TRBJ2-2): EPEVTQTPSHQVTQMGQEVILRCVPISNHLYFYWYRQILGQKVEFLVSFYNNEISEKSEIFDDQFSVERPDGSNFTLKIRSTKLEDSAMYFCASRVFGELFFGEGSRLTVL.

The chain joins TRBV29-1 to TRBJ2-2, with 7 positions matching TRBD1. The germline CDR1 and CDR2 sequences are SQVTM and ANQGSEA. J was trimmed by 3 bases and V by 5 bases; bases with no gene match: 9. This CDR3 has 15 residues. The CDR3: CSVLTGRLDTGELFF. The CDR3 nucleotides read TGCAGCGTTCTGACAGGGCGGTTGGACACCGGGGAGCTGTTTTTT.

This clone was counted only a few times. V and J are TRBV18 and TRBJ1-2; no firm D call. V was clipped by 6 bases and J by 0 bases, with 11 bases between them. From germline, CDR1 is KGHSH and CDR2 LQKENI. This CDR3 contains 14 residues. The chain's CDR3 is CASSPQTTNYGYTF. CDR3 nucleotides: TGTGCCAGCTCGCCCCAGACGACTAACTATGGCTACACCTTC.

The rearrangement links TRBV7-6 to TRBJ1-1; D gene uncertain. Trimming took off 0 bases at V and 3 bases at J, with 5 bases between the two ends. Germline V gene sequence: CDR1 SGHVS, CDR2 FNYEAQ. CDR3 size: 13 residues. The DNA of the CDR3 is TGTGCCAGCAGCTTAGCGGGGTACACTGAAGCTTTCTTT. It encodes CASSLAGYTEAFF.

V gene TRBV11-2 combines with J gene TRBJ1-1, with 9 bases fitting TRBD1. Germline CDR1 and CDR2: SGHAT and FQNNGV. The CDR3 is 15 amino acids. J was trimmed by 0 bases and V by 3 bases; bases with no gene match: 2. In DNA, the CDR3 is TGTGCCAGCAGCTTCCGACAGGGGGTGAACACTGAAGCTTTCTTT. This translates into CASSFRQGVNTEAFF.